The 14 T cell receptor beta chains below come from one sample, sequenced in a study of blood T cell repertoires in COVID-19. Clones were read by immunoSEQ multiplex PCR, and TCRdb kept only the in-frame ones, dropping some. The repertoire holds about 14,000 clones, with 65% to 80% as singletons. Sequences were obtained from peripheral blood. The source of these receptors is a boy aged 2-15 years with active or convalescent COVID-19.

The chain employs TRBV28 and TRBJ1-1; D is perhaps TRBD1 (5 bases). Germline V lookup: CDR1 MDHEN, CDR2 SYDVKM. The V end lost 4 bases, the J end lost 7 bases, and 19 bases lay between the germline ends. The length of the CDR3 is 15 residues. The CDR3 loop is CASSSPQGSLFEAFF. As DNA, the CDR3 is TGTGCCAGCAGTTCCCCCCAGGGCAGCTTATTTGAAGCTTTCTTT. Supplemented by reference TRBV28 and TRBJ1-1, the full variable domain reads DVKVTQSSRYLVKRTGEKVFLECVQDMDHENMFWYRQDPGLGLRLIYFSYDVKMKEKGDIPEGYSVSREKKERFSLILESASTNQTSMYLCASSSPQGSLFEAFFGQGTRLTVV.

CDR3 residues: CATSRDPSDSHGYTF. CDR3 nucleotides: TGTGCCACCAGCAGAGATCCTTCGGACAGTCATGGCTACACCTTC. The chain combines TRBV15 with TRBJ1-2; maybe TRBD1 (6 bases). This CDR3 comprises 15 residues. Looked up from germline, CDR1 is LNHNV and CDR2 is YYDKDF (reference sequence). The ends were cut back, 0 bases at V and 6 bases at J, with 14 bases in the middle.

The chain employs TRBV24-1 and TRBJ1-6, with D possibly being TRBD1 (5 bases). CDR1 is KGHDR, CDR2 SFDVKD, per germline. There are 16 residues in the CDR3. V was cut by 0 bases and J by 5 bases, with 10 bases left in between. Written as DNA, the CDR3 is TGTGCCACCAGTGATTTGAACAGGTCCCATAATTCACCCCTCCACTTT. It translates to CATSDLNRSHNSPLHF.

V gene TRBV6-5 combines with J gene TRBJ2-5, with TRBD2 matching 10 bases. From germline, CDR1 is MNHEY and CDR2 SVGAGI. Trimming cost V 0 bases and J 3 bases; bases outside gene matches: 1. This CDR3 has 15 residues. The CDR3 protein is CASSYSGLAKETQYF. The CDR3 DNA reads TGTGCCAGCAGTTACTCGGGACTAGCGAAAGAGACCCAGTACTTC.

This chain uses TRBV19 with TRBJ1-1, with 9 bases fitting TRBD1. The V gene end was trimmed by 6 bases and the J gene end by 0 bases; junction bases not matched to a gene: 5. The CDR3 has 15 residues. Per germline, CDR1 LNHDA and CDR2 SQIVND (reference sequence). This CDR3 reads CASSHWDRVNTEAFF. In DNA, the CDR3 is TGTGCCAGTAGCCACTGGGACAGGGTGAACACTGAAGCTTTCTTT. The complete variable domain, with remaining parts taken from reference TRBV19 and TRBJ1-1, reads DGGITQSPKYLFRKEGQNVTLSCEQNLNHDAMYWYRQDPGQGLRLIYYSQIVNDFQKGDIAEGYSVSREKKESFPLTVTSAQKNPTAFYLCASSHWDRVNTEAFFGQGTRLTVV.

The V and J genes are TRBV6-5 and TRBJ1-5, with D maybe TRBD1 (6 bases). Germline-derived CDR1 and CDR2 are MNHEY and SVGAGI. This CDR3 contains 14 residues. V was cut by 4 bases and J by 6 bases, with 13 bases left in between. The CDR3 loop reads CASSSPGGGQPQHF. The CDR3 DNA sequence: TGTGCCAGCAGTTCCCCGGGGGGCGGTCAGCCCCAGCATTTT.

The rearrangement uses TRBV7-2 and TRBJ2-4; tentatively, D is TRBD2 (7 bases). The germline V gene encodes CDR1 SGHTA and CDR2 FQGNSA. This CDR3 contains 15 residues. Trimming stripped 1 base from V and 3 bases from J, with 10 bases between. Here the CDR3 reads CASSLGGGGKNIQYF. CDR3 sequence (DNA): TGTGCCAGCAGCTTAGGGGGGGGCGGCAAAAACATTCAGTACTTC.

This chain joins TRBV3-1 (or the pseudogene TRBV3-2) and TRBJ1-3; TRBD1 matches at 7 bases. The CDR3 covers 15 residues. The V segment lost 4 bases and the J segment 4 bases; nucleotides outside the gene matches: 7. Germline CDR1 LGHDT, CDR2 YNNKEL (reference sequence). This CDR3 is CASSPRTGVGNTIYF. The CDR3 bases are TGTGCCAGCAGCCCCCGAACAGGGGTGGGAAACACCATATATTTT.

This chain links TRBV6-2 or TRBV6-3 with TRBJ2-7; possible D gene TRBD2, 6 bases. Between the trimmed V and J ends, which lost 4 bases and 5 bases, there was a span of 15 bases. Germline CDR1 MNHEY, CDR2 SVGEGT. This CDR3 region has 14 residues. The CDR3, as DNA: TGTGCCAGCAGTTTCACGACGGGAGCGGACGAGCAGTACTTC. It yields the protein CASSFTTGADEQYF.

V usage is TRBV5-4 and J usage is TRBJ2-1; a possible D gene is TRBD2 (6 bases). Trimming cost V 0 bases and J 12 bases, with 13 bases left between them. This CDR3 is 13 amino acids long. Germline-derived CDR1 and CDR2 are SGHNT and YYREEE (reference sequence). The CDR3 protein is CASSLGGGRAQFF. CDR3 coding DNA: TGTGCCAGCAGCTTGGGGGGAGGCAGGGCGCAGTTCTTC.

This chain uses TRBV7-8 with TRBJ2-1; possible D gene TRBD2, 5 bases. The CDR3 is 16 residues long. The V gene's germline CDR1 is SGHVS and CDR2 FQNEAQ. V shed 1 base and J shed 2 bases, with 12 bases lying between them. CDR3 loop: CASSLEARGPYNEQFF. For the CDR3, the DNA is TGTGCCAGCAGCTTAGAGGCGCGAGGGCCCTACAATGAGCAGTTCTTC.

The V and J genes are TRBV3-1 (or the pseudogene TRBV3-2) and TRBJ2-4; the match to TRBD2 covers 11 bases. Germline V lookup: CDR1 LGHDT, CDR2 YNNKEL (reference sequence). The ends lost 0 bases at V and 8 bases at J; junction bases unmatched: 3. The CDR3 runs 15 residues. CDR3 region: CASSQDSGRGDIQYF. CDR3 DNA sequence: TGTGCCAGCAGCCAAGATAGCGGGAGGGGGGACATTCAGTACTTC.

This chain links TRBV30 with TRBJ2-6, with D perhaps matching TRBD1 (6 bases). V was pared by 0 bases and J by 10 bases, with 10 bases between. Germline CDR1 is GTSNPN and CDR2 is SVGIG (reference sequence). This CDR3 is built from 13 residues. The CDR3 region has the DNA TGTGCCTGGAGTGTAGGGGGATTTAACGTCCTGACTTTC. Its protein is CAWSVGGFNVLTF.

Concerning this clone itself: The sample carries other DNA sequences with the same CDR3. The CDR3: CASSSGDSPGQPQHF. The CDR3 DNA sequence: TGCGCCAGCAGCTCTGGGGACAGTCCTGGCCAGCCCCAGCATTTT. This chain links TRBV5-1 with TRBJ1-5; TRBD1 matches 7 bases. The trim removed 3 bases at V and 7 bases at J, leaving 10 bases unmatched. This CDR3 comprises 15 residues. Looked up from germline, CDR1 is SGHRS and CDR2 is YFSETQ. Variable domain in full (rest from reference TRBV5-1 and TRBJ1-5): KAGVTQTPRYLIKTRGQQVTLSCSPISGHRSVSWYQQTPGQGLQFLFEYFSETQRNKGNFPGRFSGRQFSNSRSEMNVSTLELGDSALYLCASSSGDSPGQPQHFGDGTRLSIL.